Reported below is one T cell receptor (beta chain). This clone was seen only a few times. Its target antigen remains unknown. A junction end diverges from the germline sequence, so it may reflect a read error. This specimen comes from a study of blood T cell repertoires in COVID-19 (dated by TCRdb to 2018 to 2021). Notes on the research overall: Collaborator samples came from the United States, Italy and Spain and covered acute and convalescent phases of COVID-19. The material from the prospective study consisted of cDNA or gDNA derived from T cells, B-cell-depleted T cells, or PBMCs. Subjects who had been exposed to COVID-19, were actively infected with it, or had recovered from it provided the deeply sampled blood TCRbeta repertoires that made up the dataset. A freely available public database, intended as a resource for researchers studying the immune response to SARS-CoV-2, is where the repertoires were released. The samples were drawn from the first 160 participants of the ongoing ImmuneRACE study and from 950 to 1,500 subjects provided by 6 global collaborators. Nearly every sample came with metadata listing a de-identified subject ID, COVID-19 status, age in years and sex. Where HLA class I and class II types were available, the types were taken from metadata supplied by the sample provider, not from assay-based typing. Results the study describes overall, beyond this receptor: The quantity of clinical and demographic metadata differed by source and by participant and was supplied without curation.

TCRbeta CDR3 regions were amplified from genomic DNA by means of the immunoSEQ Assay, a bias-controlled multiplex PCR. Processing in the source paper ran as follows. The number of nucleated cells in each sample was estimated from the amplification of reference gene primers within the assay. Sequence reads were collapsed and filtered to measure the absolute abundance of every unique TCRbeta CDR3 rearrangement. For each sample, productive Simpson clonality was calculated by taking the square root of Simpson's diversity index across productive rearrangements. TCRdb limited this immuneACCESS table to in-frame rearrangements with V and J called. A share of clones is missing; checked studies link under half to unresolved V genes, and the rest is unexplained. V, J and clone size reflect that table, while D and trimming were determined from the DNA. The sample data list about 260,000 clones, and 80% to 90% of these were observed just once. The ten largest clonotypes hold 3.5% to 5% of the sample.

The CDR3 runs 15 residues from the cysteine to the phenylalanine. CDR3 DNA is the only sequence kept; it has 45 bases, read in frame from the first base. Based on the germline V gene (reference sequence), the CDR1 and CDR2 sequences are SSHAT and FNYEAQ. In the prospective study, participants were roughly 18 to 90 years old, resided in 20 to 30 geographic areas of the United States, and were enrolled through a virtual design. Cohort assignment in the prospective study relied on participant-reported clinical history from a screening survey and a study questionnaire. In the prospective study, whole blood, serum and a nasopharyngeal or oropharyngeal swab were collected from each participant by mobile phlebotomists. Prospective study participants could optionally give additional blood draws and questionnaires over an approximately two-month period. Before DNA extraction, blood samples from the prospective study were shipped at room temperature or frozen.

The sequence was obtained from a man aged 30-40 years with acute COVID-19. The specimen was PBMCs or T cells enriched from blood (not recorded which). The chain is made from TRBV7-7 and TRBJ2-5; TRBD1 matches 10 bases in the middle. The DNA reads TGTGCTAGCAGCCCTTGGACAGGGGGGCCAGAGACCCAGTACTTC. Its protein reads: CASSPWTGGPETQYF.